The rows below give T cell receptor beta chains drawn from one sample of a study of blood T cells in healthy people across ages. Via MiXCR, TCRdb re-called the 5' RACE reads, giving one row per CDR3 protein. The repertoire holds about 630,000 distinct CDR3 sequences, with around 20% as singletons. Sequencing was performed on blood. The receptor set was obtained from a man between 65 and 85 years old in good health. Each CDR3 is given without its conserved first and last residue. Fields, in order: CDR3 protein, J gene, V gene.

CDR3: SASSGTTSNQPQH; J: TRBJ1-5; V: TRBV29-1
CDR3: ASSQGPGASLSGNTIY; J: TRBJ1-3; V: TRBV3-1
CDR3: SVASEETQY; J: TRBJ2-5; V: TRBV29-1
CDR3: ASSSPGGGKLF; J: TRBJ1-4; V: TRBV6-1
CDR3: SVAAGTGGFDKSIQY; J: TRBJ2-4; V: TRBV29-1
CDR3: ASSRDPDRGSSGANVLT; J: TRBJ2-6; V: TRBV6-1
CDR3: ASSLTGPREKLF; J: TRBJ1-4; V: TRBV7-9
CDR3: ASSPPTSTNEQF; J: TRBJ2-1; V: TRBV18
CDR3: ATSDLREGDIQY; J: TRBJ2-4; V: TRBV24-1
CDR3: ASSQPGMVETQY; J: TRBJ2-5; V: TRBV7-2
CDR3: ASSLERRLRTDTQY; J: TRBJ2-3; V: TRBV5-5
CDR3: ATSDDPRGTQY; J: TRBJ2-5; V: TRBV24-1
CDR3: ATSRDLVSVKSTDTQY; J: TRBJ2-3; V: TRBV15
CDR3: ASSKELRGEETQY; J: TRBJ2-5; V: TRBV21-1
CDR3: ASRRQQGGETQY; J: TRBJ2-5; V: TRBV5-1
CDR3: SARDPGGPQETQY; J: TRBJ2-5; V: TRBV20-1
CDR3: ASSFSVTGELF; J: TRBJ2-2; V: TRBV5-1
CDR3: ASSPPSPYEQY; J: .; V: TRBV9
CDR3: ASSGRSQLPDTQY; J: TRBJ2-3; V: TRBV14
CDR3: SAPQEGNYGYT; J: TRBJ1-2; V: TRBV20-1
CDR3: ASSLLTGEEGYT; J: TRBJ1-2; V: TRBV7-9
CDR3: SARQNTEAF; J: TRBJ1-1; V: TRBV20-1
CDR3: SASDRGHEQY; J: TRBJ2-7; V: TRBV29-1
CDR3: ASSSWDGSYEQY; J: TRBJ2-7; V: TRBV12-3/TRBV12-4
CDR3: ASSREELSYEQY; J: .; V: TRBV18
CDR3: SVEVPGISDTIY; J: TRBJ1-3; V: TRBV29-1
CDR3: ASSPRTSGRVEQY; J: .; V: TRBV3-1
CDR3: ASSLRGTSYNEQF; J: TRBJ2-1; V: TRBV5-6
CDR3: ASSSPSTGISNQPQH; J: TRBJ1-5; V: TRBV28
CDR3: ASSLAREKLF; J: TRBJ1-4; V: TRBV28
CDR3: SVEGRQNTEAF; J: TRBJ1-1; V: TRBV29-1
CDR3: SARGLSGRSSNEQF; J: TRBJ2-1; V: TRBV20-1
CDR3: ASSLGQSPYEQY; J: TRBJ2-7; V: TRBV5-1
CDR3: ASSQGLAGGWYNEQF; J: TRBJ2-1; V: TRBV9
CDR3: SARSGTETQY; J: TRBJ2-5; V: TRBV20-1
CDR3: ASSFSRGKSGNTVY; J: TRBJ1-3; V: TRBV3-1
CDR3: SAGKLAVGYNEQF; J: TRBJ2-1; V: TRBV20-1
CDR3: ASSEFTEQGTQY; J: TRBJ2-5; V: TRBV6-1
CDR3: ASSADRDQDGYT; J: TRBJ1-2; V: TRBV2
CDR3: ASSFWASQETQY; J: TRBJ2-5; V: TRBV27
CDR3: ASSQAWGDSYEQY; J: TRBJ2-7; V: TRBV4-3
CDR3: ASSESTSGTDTQY; J: TRBJ2-3; V: TRBV10-1
CDR3: SARDRGIKTEAF; J: TRBJ1-1; V: TRBV29-1
CDR3: ASSLSGSPGETQY; J: TRBJ2-5; V: TRBV4-1
CDR3: ASSQDLFGRGWYEQC; J: TRBJ2-7; V: TRBV4-3
CDR3: SAREIPTDRVHGYT; J: TRBJ1-2; V: TRBV20-1
CDR3: SVPDRGRTDTQY; J: TRBJ2-3; V: TRBV20-1